This T cell receptor (beta chain) was observed in a study of control samples from healthy donors and cancer patients. The table came from immunoSEQ multiplex PCR; TCRdb's copy has only in-frame clones and leaves some out. The sample lists about 180,000 clones, approximately 90% occurring once. Trimming removed 6 bases from V and 2 bases from J; junction bases left unmatched: 11. The CDR3 runs to 17 residues. Per germline, CDR1 SGHDT and CDR2 YYEEEE. The sample was blood. The chain uses TRBV5-6 and TRBJ2-3; 11 bases match TRBD1. This TCR derives from a young man in good health. The CDR3 region has the DNA TGTGCCAGCAACCTCCCAGGACAGGGGGCTACCACAGATACGCAGTATTTT. It is translated as CASNLPGQGATTDTQYF.